The 8 T cell receptor beta chains in this list originate from one sample, sequenced in a study of blood T cell repertoires in COVID-19. Sequencing used immunoSEQ multiplex PCR; TCRdb keeps in-frame clones, though not all of them. The sample consists of around 66,000 clones, roughly 86% of them appearing once. The sequencing input was peripheral blood. Every receptor here comes from a man aged 55-75 years with acute or convalescent COVID-19.

The genes are TRBV6-2 or TRBV6-3 and TRBJ1-1; tentative D call: TRBD1 (5 bases). V lost 2 bases, J lost 5 bases, and 15 bases lay in between. The CDR3 loop spans 15 amino acids. Germline CDR1 is MNHEY and CDR2 is SVGEGT. CDR3 sequence reads: CASSYGTGEGTEAFF. The CDR3 nucleotides read TGTGCCAGCAGTTACGGAACGGGGGAGGGTACTGAAGCTTTCTTT.

This clone was detected a few times. The rearrangement uses TRBV6-2 or TRBV6-3 and TRBJ2-2, with D possibly matching TRBD2 (6 bases). The CDR3 is 14 residues long. The germline V and J ends were trimmed by 0 bases and 7 bases, with 9 bases remaining between them. Germline V gene lookup returns CDR1 MNHEY and CDR2 SVGEGT. The chain's CDR3 is CASSYSGGNGELFF. For the CDR3, the DNA is TGTGCCAGCAGTTACTCGGGGGGAAACGGGGAGCTGTTTTTT.

J is TRBJ1-2 and V is TRBV5-1; D is unresolved. V was trimmed by 5 bases and J by 1 base, leaving 12 bases between them. Germline V gene sequence: CDR1 SGHRS, CDR2 YFSETQ. There are 14 residues in the CDR3. CDR3 protein: CASRTREGNYGYTF. In nucleotides, the CDR3 is TGCGCCAGCAGAACAAGGGAGGGTAACTATGGCTACACCTTC.

This chain uses TRBV19 with TRBJ2-3, with D possibly TRBD2 on 6 matching bases. Germline-derived CDR1 and CDR2 are LNHDA and SQIVND (reference sequence). The V end was cut by 3 bases, the J end by 2 bases, with 15 bases between. CDR3 length: 16 amino acids. CDR3 sequence: CASSIRPWDSTDTQYF. The CDR3 DNA reads as TGTGCCAGTAGTATTCGACCGTGGGACTCCACAGATACGCAGTATTTT.

V gene TRBV11-2 combines with J gene TRBJ2-3; D not certain. The CDR3 is 14 residues long. V was cut by 2 bases and J by 3 bases, with 9 bases left in between. CDR1 SGHAT and CDR2 FQNNGV come from the germline V gene. CDR3 sequence (DNA): TGTGCCAGCAGCTTACTGGCGGCTACAGATACGCAGTATTTT. Translating gives CASSLLAATDTQYF.

This clone was found once. The rearrangement links TRBV5-4 to TRBJ2-3, with 11 positions matching TRBD2. The CDR3 has 15 amino acids. With 3 bases clipped from V and 5 bases from J, the junction kept 5 bases outside the gene matches. Per germline, CDR1 SGHNT and CDR2 YYREEE (reference sequence). For the CDR3, the DNA is TGTGCCAGCAGCTCGGGACTAGCGGATCGAGATACGCAGTATTTT. Amino acid sequence: CASSSGLADRDTQYF.

The J gene is TRBJ2-5, the V gene TRBV7-8; D perhaps matches TRBD2 (6 bases). The CDR3 runs to 16 residues. Looked up from germline, CDR1 is SGHVS and CDR2 is FQNEAQ. V lost 1 base to trimming and J lost 4 bases, with 16 bases between them. This CDR3 reads CASSLESGGSGETQYF. Written as DNA, the CDR3 is TGTGCCAGCAGCTTAGAGTCAGGAGGGAGTGGAGAGACCCAGTACTTC.

The chain combines TRBV18 with TRBJ2-7; D is undetermined. Germline V gene lookup returns CDR1 KGHSH and CDR2 LQKENI. The CDR3 sequence is 14 residues long. V lost 1 base and J 2 bases, leaving 9 bases between the germline ends. The DNA for the CDR3 is TGTGCCAGCTCACCACGGGCAACCGCCTACGAGCAGTACTTC. It yields the protein CASSPRATAYEQYF.